This paragraph reports one T cell receptor beta chain. Its antigen is currently unknown. These data belong to a study of cytomegalovirus exposure and HLA in healthy donors. Whole-study findings and limits: Within an earlier analysis, most TCR beta V segments proved productive either about 90% or about 30% of the time.

Researchers ran the PCR with 60 Vbeta and 13 Jbeta primers. Some clones are missing from TCRdb's copy, which holds only in-frame ones; the method was immunoSEQ multiplex PCR. This table holds 74,000 or so clones. The TCR sequence derives from a woman in her sixties in good health and CMV-seronegative. The sample comprised PBMCs.

The DNA for the CDR3 is TGTGCCAGTAGTGCAGGACAGGGCATCGGGAGATACACCTTC. Encoded protein: CASSAGQGIGRYTF. This chain uses TRBV19 with TRBJ1-2, with 8 bases that match TRBD1. From germline, CDR1 is LNHDA and CDR2 SQIVND (reference sequence). This CDR3 region has 14 residues. Germline trimming cut 5 bases from V and 11 bases from J; bases unmatched to any gene: 13. Combining the CDR3 with reference TRBV19 and TRBJ1-2 gives the whole variable domain DGGITQSPKYLFRKEGQNVTLSCEQNLNHDAMYWYRQDPGQGLRLIYYSQIVNDFQKGDIAEGYSVSREKKESFPLTVTSAQKNPTAFYLCASSAGQGIGRYTFGSGTRLTVV.